This entry concerns a single T cell receptor (beta chain). This table comes from immunoSEQ multiplex PCR, and its TCRdb copy is limited to in-frame clones, with some not included. The sample lists approximately 210,000 clones, around 82% occurring once. This specimen belongs to a study of blood T cell repertoires in COVID-19. About the study: T cells, B-cell-depleted T cells, or PBMCs supplied cDNA or gDNA.

Sequencing was done on a sample of PBMCs or T cells enriched from blood (not recorded which). The sequence derives from a man under 40 with acute COVID-19.

In nucleotides, the CDR3 is TGTGCTAGTGGTTATAGTTTGGCCGGGGAGCTGTTTTTT. Residues: CASGYSLAGELFF. V and J are TRBV12-5 and TRBJ2-2; D is uncertain. CDR1 is LGHNT and CDR2 is FRNRAP in the germline V gene. This CDR3 is built from 13 residues. Trimming cost V 4 bases and J 6 bases, with 9 bases left between them.